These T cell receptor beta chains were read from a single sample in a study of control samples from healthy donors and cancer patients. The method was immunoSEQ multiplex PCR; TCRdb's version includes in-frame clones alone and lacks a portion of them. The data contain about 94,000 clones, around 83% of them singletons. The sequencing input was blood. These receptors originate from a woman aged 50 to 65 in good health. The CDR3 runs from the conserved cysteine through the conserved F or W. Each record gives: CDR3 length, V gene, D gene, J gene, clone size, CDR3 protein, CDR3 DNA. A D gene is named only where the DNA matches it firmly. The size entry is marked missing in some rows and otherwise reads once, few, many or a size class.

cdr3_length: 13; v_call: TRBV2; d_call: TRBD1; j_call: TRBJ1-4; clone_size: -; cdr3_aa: CASRQGASEKLFF; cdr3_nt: TGTGCCAGCAGGCAGGGGGCGAGTGAAAAACTGTTTTTT
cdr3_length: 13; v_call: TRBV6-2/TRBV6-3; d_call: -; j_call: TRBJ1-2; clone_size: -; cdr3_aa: CASSIRGTYGYTF; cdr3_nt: TGTGCCAGCAGCATCAGGGGTACCTATGGCTACACCTTC
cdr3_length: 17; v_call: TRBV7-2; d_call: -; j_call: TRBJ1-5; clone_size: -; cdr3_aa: CASSPSRRGGKDQPQHF; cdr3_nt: TGTGCCAGCAGCCCCTCCCGGAGGGGGGGAAAAGATCAGCCCCAGCATTTT
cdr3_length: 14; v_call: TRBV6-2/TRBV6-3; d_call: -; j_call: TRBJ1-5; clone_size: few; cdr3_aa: CASSFEGYNQPQHF; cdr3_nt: TGTGCCAGCAGTTTCGAGGGATACAATCAGCCCCAGCATTTT
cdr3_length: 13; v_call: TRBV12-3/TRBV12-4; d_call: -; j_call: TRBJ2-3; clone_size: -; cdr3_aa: CASSGQGLDTQYF; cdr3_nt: TGTGCCAGCAGTGGGCAGGGGTTAGATACGCAGTATTTT
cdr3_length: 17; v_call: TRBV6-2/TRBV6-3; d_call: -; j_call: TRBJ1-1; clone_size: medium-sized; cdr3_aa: CASSPIRDFFYGTEAFF; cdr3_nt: TGTGCCAGCAGCCCGATCCGGGACTTCTTTTACGGCACTGAAGCTTTCTTT
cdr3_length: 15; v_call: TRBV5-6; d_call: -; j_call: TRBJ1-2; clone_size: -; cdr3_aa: CASSLVSGGASGYTF; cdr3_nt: TGTGCCAGCAGCCTGGTGTCGGGGGGCGCGTCTGGCTACACCTTC
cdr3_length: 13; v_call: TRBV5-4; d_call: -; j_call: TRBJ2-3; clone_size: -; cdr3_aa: CASSPGGGRTQYF; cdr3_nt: TGTGCCAGCAGCCCTGGAGGTGGGCGTACGCAGTATTTT
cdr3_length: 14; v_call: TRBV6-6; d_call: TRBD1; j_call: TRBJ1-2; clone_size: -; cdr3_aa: CASSPTGDRYGYTF; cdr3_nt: TGTGCCAGCAGCCCGACAGGGGATCGCTATGGCTACACCTTC
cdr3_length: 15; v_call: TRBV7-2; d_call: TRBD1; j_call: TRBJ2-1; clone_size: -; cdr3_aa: CASTDRWTGDNEQFF; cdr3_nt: TGTGCCAGCACCGATCGGTGGACAGGGGACAATGAGCAGTTCTTC